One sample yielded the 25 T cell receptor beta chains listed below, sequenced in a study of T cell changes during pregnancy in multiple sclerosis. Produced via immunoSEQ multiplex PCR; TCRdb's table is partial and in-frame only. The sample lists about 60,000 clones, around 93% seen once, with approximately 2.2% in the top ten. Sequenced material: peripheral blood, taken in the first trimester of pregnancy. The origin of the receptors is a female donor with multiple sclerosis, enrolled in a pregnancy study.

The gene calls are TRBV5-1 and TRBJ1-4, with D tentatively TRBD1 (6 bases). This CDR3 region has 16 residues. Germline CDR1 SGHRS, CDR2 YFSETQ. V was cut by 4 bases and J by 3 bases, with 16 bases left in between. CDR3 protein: CASSENMGGPNEKLFF. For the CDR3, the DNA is TGCGCCAGCAGCGAGAACATGGGGGGGCCTAATGAAAAACTGTTTTTT.

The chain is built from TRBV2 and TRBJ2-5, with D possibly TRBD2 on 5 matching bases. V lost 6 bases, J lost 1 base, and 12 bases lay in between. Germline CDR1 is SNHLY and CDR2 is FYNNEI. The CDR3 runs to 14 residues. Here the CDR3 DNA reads TGTGCCAGCAGCACGGGGTTGCCCCAAGAGACCCAGTACTTC. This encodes CASSTGLPQETQYF.

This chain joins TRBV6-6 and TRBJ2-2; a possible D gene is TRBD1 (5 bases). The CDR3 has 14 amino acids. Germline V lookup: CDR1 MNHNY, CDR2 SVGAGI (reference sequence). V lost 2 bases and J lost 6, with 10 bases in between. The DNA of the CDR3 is TGTGCCAGCAGTTACCCCAGGGAATCCGGGGAGCTGTTTTTT. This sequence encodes CASSYPRESGELFF.

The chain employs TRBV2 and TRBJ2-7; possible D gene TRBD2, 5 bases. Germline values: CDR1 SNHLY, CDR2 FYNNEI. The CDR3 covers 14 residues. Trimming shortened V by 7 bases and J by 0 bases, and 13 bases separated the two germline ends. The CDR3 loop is CASTGGWSSYEQYF. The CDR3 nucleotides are TGTGCCAGCACAGGCGGGTGGAGCTCCTACGAGCAGTACTTC. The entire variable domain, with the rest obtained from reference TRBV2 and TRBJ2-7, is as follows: EPEVTQTPSHQVTQMGQEVILRCVPISNHLYFYWYRQILGQKVEFLVSFYNNEISEKSEIFDDQFSVERPDGSNFTLKIRSTKLEDSAMYFCASTGGWSSYEQYFGPGTRLTVT.

CDR3 coding DNA: TGTGCCAGCAATTGGTTGAGGGGGGGTCGGAGCACAGATACGCAGTATTTT. Amino acid sequence: CASNWLRGGRSTDTQYF. The V call is TRBV2, the J call TRBJ2-3; a weak D match, TRBD2 (7 bases). Trimming shortened V by 7 bases and J by 0 bases, and 20 bases separated the two germline ends. The CDR3 consists of 17 residues. Germline V gene lookup returns CDR1 SNHLY and CDR2 FYNNEI.

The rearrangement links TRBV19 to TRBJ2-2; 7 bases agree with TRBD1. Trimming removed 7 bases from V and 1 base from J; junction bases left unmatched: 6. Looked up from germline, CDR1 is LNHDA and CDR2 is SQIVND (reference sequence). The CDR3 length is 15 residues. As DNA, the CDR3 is TGTGCCAGTAACAGGGGCGGAGGGAACACCGGGGAGCTGTTTTTT. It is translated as CASNRGGGNTGELFF.

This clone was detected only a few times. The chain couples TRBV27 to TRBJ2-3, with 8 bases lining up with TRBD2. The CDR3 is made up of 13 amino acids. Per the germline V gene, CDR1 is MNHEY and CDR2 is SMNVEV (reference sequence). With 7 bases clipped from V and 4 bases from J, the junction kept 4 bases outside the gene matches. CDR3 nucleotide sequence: TGTGCCAGCAAGGGACTAGTTTCAGATACGCAGTATTTT. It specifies CASKGLVSDTQYF.

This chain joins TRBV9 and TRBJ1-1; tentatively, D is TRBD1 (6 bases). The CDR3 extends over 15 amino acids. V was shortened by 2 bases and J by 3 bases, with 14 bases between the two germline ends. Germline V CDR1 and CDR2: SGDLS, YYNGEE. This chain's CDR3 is CASSVSGATDTEAFF. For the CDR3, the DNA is TGTGCCAGCAGCGTCTCAGGGGCCACGGACACTGAAGCTTTCTTT. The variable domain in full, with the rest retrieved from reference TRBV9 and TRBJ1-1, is DSGVTQTPKHLITATGQRVTLRCSPRSGDLSVYWYQQSLDQGLQFLIQYYNGEERAKGNILERFSAQQFPDLHSELNLSSLELGDSALYFCASSVSGATDTEAFFGQGTRLTVV.

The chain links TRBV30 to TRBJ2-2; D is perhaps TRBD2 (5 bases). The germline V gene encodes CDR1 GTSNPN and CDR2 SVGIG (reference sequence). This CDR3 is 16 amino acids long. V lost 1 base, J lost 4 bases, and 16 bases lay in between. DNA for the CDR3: TGTGCCTGGAGTGCTCCAAGAGGGATCTTCACCGGGGAGCTGTTTTTT. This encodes CAWSAPRGIFTGELFF.

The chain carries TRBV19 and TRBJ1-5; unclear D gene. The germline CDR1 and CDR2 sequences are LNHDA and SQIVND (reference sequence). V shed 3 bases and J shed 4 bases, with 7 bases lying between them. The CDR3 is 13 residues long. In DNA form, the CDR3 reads TGTGCCAGTAGTATGGGAGGGAATCAGCCCCAGCATTTT. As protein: CASSMGGNQPQHF.

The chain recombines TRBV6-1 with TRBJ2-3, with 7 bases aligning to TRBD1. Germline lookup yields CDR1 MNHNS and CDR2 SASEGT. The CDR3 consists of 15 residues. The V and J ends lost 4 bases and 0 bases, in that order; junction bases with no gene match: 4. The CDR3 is CASSVIGGSTDTQYF. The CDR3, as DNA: TGTGCCAGCAGTGTAATAGGGGGCAGCACAGATACGCAGTATTTT.

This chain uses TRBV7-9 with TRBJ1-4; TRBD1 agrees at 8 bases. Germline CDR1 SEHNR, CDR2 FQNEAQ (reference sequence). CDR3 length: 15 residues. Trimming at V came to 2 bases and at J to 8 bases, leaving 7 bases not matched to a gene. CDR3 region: CASSLWLTGDEKLFF. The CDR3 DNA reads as TGTGCCAGCAGCTTATGGCTGACAGGGGACGAAAAACTGTTTTTT. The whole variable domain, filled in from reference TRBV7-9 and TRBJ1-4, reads DTGVSQNPRHKITKRGQNVTFRCDPISEHNRLYWYRQTLGQGPEFLTYFQNEAQLEKSRLLSDRFSAERPKGSFSTLEIQRTEQGDSAMYLCASSLWLTGDEKLFFGSGTQLSVL.

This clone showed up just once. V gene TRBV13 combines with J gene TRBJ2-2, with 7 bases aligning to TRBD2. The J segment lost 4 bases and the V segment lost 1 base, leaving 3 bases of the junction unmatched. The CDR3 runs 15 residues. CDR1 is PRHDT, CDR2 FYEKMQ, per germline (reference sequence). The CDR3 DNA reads TGTGCCAGCAGCTTAGTGCGGGGGAGCACCGGGGAGCTGTTTTTT. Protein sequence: CASSLVRGSTGELFF. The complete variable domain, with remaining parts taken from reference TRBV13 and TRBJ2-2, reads AAGVIQSPRHLIKEKRETATLKCYPIPRHDTVYWYQQGPGQDPQFLISFYEKMQSDKGSIPDRFSAQQFSDYHSELNMSSLELGDSALYFCASSLVRGSTGELFFGEGSRLTVL.

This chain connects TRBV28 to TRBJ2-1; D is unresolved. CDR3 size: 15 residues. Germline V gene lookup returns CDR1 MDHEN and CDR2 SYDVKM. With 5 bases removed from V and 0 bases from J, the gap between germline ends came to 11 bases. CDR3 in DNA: TGTGCCAGCAGTCCACCGGTTGCCTCCTACAATGAGCAGTTCTTC. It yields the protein CASSPPVASYNEQFF.

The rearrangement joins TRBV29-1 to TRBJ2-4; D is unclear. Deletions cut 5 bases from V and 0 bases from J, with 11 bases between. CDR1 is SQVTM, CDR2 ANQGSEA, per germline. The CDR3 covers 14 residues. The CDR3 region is CSVRVTLAKNIQYF. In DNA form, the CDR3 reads TGCAGCGTTCGAGTTACGTTAGCCAAAAACATTCAGTACTTC.

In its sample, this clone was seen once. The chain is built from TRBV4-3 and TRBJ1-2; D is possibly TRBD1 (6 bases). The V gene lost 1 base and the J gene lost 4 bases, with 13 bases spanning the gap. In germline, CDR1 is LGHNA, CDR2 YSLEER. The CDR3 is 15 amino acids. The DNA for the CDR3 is TGCGCCAGCAGCCAAGCCAACAGGGAACCCTATGGCTACACCTTC. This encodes CASSQANREPYGYTF.

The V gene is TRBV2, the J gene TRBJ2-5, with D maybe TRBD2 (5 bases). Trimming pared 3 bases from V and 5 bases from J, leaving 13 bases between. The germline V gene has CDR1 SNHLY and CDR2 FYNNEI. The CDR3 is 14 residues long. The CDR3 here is CASSDLGLAETQYF. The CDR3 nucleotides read TGTGCCAGCAGTGATTTAGGGCTAGCTGAGACCCAGTACTTC.

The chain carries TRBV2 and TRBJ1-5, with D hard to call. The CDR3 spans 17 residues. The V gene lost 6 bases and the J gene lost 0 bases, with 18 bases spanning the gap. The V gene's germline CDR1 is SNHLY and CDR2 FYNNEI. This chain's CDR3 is CASRARPTTNSNQPQHF. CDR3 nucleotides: TGTGCCAGCAGGGCACGACCGACTACTAATAGCAATCAGCCCCAGCATTTT.

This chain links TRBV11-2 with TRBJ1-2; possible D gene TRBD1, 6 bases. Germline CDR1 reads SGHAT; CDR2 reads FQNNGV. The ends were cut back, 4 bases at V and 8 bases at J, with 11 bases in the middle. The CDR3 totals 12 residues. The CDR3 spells CASSSNGQGYTF. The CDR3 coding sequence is TGTGCCAGCAGCTCAAACGGACAGGGCTACACCTTC.

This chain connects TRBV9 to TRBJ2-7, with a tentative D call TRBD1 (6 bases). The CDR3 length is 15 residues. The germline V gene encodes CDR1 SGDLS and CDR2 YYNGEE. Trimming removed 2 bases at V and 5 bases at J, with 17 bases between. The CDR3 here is CASSVRGSHSDEQYF. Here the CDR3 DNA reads TGTGCCAGCAGCGTGAGGGGGAGTCACTCTGACGAGCAGTACTTC.

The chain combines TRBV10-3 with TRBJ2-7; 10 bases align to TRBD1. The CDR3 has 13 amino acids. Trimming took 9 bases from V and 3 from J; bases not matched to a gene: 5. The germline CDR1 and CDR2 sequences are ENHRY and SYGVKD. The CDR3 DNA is TGTGCCATAGGGACAGGGGAATACTACGAGCAGTACTTC. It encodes CAIGTGEYYEQYF.

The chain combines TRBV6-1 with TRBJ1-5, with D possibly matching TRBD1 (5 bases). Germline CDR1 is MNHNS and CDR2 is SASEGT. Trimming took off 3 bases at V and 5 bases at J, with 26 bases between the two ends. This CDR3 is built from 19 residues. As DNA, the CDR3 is TGTGCCAGCAGTGAGGGCCCCTATTACGGGGGTGCTGTGGATCAGCCCCAGCATTTT. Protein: CASSEGPYYGGAVDQPQHF.

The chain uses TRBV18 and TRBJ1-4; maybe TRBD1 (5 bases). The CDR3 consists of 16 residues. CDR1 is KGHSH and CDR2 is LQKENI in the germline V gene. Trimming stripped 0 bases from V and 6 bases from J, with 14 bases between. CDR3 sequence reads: CASSPPAQGLDEKLFF. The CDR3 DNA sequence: TGTGCCAGCTCACCACCCGCCCAGGGCCTGGATGAAAAACTGTTTTTT.

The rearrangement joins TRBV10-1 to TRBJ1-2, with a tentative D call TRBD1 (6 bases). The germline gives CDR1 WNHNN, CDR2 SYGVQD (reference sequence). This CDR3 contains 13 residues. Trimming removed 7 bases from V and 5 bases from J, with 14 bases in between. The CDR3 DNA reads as TGCGCCAGCACTTGGGGGCTCGGATATGGCTACACCTTC. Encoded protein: CASTWGLGYGYTF.

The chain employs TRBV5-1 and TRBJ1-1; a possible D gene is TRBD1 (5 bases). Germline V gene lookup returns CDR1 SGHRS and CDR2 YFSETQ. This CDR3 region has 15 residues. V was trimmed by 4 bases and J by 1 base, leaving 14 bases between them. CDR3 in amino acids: CASSIGLTANTEAFF. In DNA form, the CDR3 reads TGCGCCAGCAGCATAGGGCTGACAGCGAACACTGAAGCTTTCTTT.